Listed below are T cell receptor beta chains from one sample, sequenced in a study of cytomegalovirus exposure and HLA in healthy donors. Profiling relied on immunoSEQ multiplex PCR, and the TCRdb table lists in-frame clones only, not all of them. The table records roughly 58,000 clones, 75% to 95% of them present only once. Sequencing used PBMCs. The receptor source for this set is a man younger than 30 in good health and CMV-seronegative. The CDR3 runs from the conserved cysteine through the conserved F or W. A D gene is named only where the DNA matches it firmly. Size tells how often a clone was seen (once, few, many) or the class of an expanded clone, and some rows leave it out.

clone_size j_call v_call d_call cdr3_aa cdr3_nt
NA TRBJ2-4 TRBV27 TRBD2 CASSPGGGTQIQYF TGTGCCAGCAGCCCCGGGGGGGGGACCCAGATTCAGTACTTC
NA TRBJ2-2 TRBV28 TRBD1 CASSSTWTGGHTGELFF TGTGCCAGCAGTTCAACCTGGACAGGGGGTCACACCGGGGAGCTGTTTTTT
NA TRBJ2-7 TRBV6-4 NA CASSETESSYEQYF TGTGCCAGCAGTGAAACAGAAAGCTCCTACGAGCAGTACTTC
NA TRBJ1-4 TRBV18 NA CASSPAGINEKLFF TGTGCCAGCTCACCAGCAGGGATTAATGAAAAACTGTTTTTT
NA TRBJ2-5 TRBV14 NA CASSQDGTAKETQYF TGTGCCAGCAGCCAAGATGGTACAGCCAAAGAGACCCAGTACTTC
once TRBJ2-7 TRBV10-3 TRBD2 CAIRGGYEQYF TGTGCCATCCGGGGGGGGTACGAGCAGTACTTC
NA TRBJ2-5 TRBV19 TRBD2 CASKASGEETQYF TGTGCCAGTAAAGCCAGCGGGGAAGAGACCCAGTACTTC
NA TRBJ2-1 TRBV27 NA CASRPSGGKSSYNEQFF TGTGCCAGCAGGCCCTCCGGAGGTAAGAGCTCCTACAATGAGCAGTTCTTC
NA TRBJ2-6 TRBV28 TRBD1 CASCRDRSSGANVLTF TGTGCCAGCTGCCGGGACAGAAGCTCTGGGGCCAACGTCCTGACTTTC
few TRBJ2-7 TRBV14 NA CASRTSVEQYF TGTGCCAGCAGGACAAGTGTCGAGCAGTACTTC
NA TRBJ2-1 TRBV11-1 TRBD2 CASSPPGLAGPSYNEQFF TGTGCCAGCAGCCCTCCGGGACTAGCGGGACCATCCTACAATGAGCAGTTCTTC
NA TRBJ2-7 TRBV2 TRBD2 CASGRGAWEQYF TGTGCCAGCGGGCGGGGGGCCTGGGAGCAGTACTTC
NA TRBJ2-1 TRBV6-1 NA CASSEASFNEQFF TGTGCCAGCAGTGAAGCGTCCTTCAATGAGCAGTTCTTC
NA TRBJ2-1 TRBV5-1 TRBD2 CASRPGTSGRGDNEQFF TGCGCCAGTCGTCCCGGGACTAGCGGGAGGGGGGACAATGAGCAGTTCTTC
NA TRBJ2-7 TRBV13 TRBD1 CASSPTSPPRTGYTYEQYF TGTGCCAGCAGCCCTACCTCACCCCCAAGGACAGGGTATACCTACGAGCAGTACTTC
NA TRBJ2-5 TRBV6-5 NA CASSYSSWWTQYF TGTGCCAGCAGTTACTCTAGTTGGTGGACCCAGTACTTC
NA TRBJ2-2 TRBV19 NA CASKRETGELFF TGTGCCAGTAAACGGGAAACCGGGGAGCTGTTTTTT
NA TRBJ1-5 TRBV19 NA CASSIVTNQPQHF TGTGCCAGTAGTATCGTGACAAATCAGCCCCAGCATTTT
NA TRBJ2-4 TRBV28 TRBD1 CASSLEGQVNLAKNIQYF TGTGCCAGCAGTTTAGAGGGACAGGTCAACCTAGCCAAAAACATTCAGTACTTC